The T cell receptor beta chain described here comes from a study of lymphopenia after photon versus proton radiotherapy. This CDR3 is built from 15 residues. Germline V gene lookup returns CDR1 MGHDK and CDR2 SYGVNS. With 3 bases removed from V and 1 base from J, the gap between germline ends came to 12 bases. The table came from immunoSEQ multiplex PCR; TCRdb's copy has only in-frame clones and leaves some out. The table has 30,000 or so clones, around nine tenths seen once. This clone was seen once. The antigen remains undetermined. Overall study findings and caveats: Better survival with proton therapy was suggested as possible, not demonstrated. Larger post-nadir TCR diversity loss correlated inversely with survival in deceased patients.

Specimen: peripheral blood, collected from a patient treated with proton-based radiotherapy. The TCR was taken from an older woman with cholangiocarcinoma. Some clones in this sample may be carry-over from other donors' samples. The chain joins TRBV25-1 to TRBJ2-5; D ambiguous. CDR3 bases: TGTGCCAGCAGTGATATGATCAGGCGCCAAGAGACCCAGTACTTC. The encoded protein is CASSDMIRRQETQYF.